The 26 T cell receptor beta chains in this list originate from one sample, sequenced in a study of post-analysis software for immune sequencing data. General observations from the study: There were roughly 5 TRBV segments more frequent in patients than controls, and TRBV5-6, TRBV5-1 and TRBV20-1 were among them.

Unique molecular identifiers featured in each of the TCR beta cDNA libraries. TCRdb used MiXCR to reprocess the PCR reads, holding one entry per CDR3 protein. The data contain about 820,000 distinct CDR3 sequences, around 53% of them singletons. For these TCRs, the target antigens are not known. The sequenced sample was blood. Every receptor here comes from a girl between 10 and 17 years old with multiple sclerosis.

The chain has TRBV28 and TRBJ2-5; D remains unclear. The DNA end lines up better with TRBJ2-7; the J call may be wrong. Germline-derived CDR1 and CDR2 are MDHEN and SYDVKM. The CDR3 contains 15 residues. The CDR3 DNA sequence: TGTGCCAGCAGTTTAGGCCTAGGAATCGGATACGAGCAGTACTTC. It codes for CASSLGLGIGYEQYF.

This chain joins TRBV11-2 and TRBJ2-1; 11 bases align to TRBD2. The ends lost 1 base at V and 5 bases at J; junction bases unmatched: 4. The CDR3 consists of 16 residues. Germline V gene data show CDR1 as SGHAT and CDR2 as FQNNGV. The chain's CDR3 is CASSLGSSGGHNEQFF. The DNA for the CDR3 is TGTGCCAGCAGCTTAGGTTCTAGCGGGGGGCACAATGAGCAGTTCTTC.

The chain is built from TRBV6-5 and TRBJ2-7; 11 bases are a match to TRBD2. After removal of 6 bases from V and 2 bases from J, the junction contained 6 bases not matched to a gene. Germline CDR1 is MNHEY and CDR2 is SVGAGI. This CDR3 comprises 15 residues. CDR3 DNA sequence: TGTGCCAGCAGGGGTAGCGGGGGGGCCGCCTACGAGCAGTACTTC. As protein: CASRGSGGAAYEQYF.

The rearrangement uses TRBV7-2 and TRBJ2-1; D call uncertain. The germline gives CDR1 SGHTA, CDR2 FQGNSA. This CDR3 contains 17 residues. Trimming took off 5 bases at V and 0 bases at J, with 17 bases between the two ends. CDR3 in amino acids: CASSARNGRSSYNEQFF. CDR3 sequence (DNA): TGTGCCAGCAGCGCGAGAAACGGTAGGAGCTCCTACAATGAGCAGTTCTTC.

The CDR3 reads CASSGNRESLSYEQYF. CDR3 DNA sequence: TGTGCCAGCAGTGGAAACAGGGAATCCCTCTCCTACGAGCAGTACTTC. The rearrangement links TRBV27 to TRBJ2-7, with D perhaps TRBD1 (6 bases). Germline V CDR1 and CDR2: MNHEY, SMNVEV (reference sequence). The CDR3 totals 16 residues. Deletions cut 5 bases from V and 0 bases from J, with 17 bases between.

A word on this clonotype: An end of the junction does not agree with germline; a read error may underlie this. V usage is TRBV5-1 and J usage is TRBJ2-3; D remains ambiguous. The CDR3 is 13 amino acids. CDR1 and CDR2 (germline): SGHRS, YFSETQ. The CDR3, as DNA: TGTGCCAGCAGTGAAGCGAGTACAGATACGCAGTATTTT. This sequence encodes CASSEASTDTQYF.

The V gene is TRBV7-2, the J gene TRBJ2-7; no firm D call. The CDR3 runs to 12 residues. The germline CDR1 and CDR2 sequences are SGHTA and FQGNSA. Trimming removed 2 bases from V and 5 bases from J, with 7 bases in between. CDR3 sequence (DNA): TGTGCCAGCAGCTTAATGTCGGACGAGCAGTACTTC. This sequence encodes CASSLMSDEQYF.

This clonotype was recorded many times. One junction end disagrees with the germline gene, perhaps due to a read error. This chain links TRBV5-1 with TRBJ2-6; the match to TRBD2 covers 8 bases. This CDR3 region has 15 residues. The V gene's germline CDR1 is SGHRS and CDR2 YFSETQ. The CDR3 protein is CASSLAGSGANVLTF. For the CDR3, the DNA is TGTGCCAGCAGTTTAGCGGGATCTGGGGCCAACGTCCTGACTTTC. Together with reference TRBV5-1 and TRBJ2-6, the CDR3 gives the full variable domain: KAGVTQTPRYLIKTRGQQVTLSCSPISGHRSVSWYQQTPGQGLQFLFEYFSETQRNKGNFPGRFSGRQFSNSRSEMNVSTLELGDSALYLCASSLAGSGANVLTFGAGSRLTVL.

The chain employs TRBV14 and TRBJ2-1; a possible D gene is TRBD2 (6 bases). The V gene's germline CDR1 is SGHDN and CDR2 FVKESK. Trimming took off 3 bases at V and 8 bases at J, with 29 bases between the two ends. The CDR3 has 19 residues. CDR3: CASSHHTIRGKWFSYEQFF. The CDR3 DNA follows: TGTGCCAGCAGCCATCACACCATCCGGGGGAAGTGGTTTTCCTATGAGCAGTTCTTC.

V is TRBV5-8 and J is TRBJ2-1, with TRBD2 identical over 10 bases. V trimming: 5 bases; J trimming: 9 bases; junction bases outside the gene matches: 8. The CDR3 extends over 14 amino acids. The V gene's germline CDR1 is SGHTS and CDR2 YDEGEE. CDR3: CASRPTSSGSEQFF. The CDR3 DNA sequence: TGTGCCAGCAGGCCCACGTCTAGCGGGAGTGAGCAGTTCTTC. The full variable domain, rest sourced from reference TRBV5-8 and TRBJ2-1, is EAGVTQSPTHLIKTRGQQATLRCSPISGHTSVYWYQQALGLGLQFLLWYDEGEERNRGNFPPRFSGRQFPNYSSELNVNALELEDSALYLCASRPTSSGSEQFFGPGTRLTVL.

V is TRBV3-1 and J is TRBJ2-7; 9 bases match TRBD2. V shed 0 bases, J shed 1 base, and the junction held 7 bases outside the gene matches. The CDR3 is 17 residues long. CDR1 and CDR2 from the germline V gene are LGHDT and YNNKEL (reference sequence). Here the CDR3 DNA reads TGTGCCAGCAGCCAAGATCAGGGTAGCGGGAGATCCTACGAGCAGTACTTC. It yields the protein CASSQDQGSGRSYEQYF.

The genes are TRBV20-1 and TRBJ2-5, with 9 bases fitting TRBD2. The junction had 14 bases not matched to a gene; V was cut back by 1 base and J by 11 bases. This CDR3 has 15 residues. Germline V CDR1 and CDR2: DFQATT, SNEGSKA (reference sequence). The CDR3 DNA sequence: TGCAGTGCTAGAGTGGGTAGCGGGAGTCATAACGCGCAGTACTTC. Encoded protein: CSARVGSGSHNAQYF.

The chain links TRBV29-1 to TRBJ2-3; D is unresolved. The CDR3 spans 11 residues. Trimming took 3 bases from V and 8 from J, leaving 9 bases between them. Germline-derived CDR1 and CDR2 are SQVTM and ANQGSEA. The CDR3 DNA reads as TGCAGCGTTGACCTCGTAGGTACGCAGTATTTT. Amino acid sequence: CSVDLVGTQYF.

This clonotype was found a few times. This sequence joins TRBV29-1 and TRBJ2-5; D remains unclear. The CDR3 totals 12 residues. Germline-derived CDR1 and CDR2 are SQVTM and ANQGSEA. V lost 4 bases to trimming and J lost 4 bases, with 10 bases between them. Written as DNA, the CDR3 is TGCAGCGTTGGCTTACCCCCAGAGACCCAGTACTTC. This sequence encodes CSVGLPPETQYF. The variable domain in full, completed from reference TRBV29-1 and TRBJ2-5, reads SAVISQKPSRDICQRGTSLTIQCQVDSQVTMMFWYRQQPGQSLTLIATANQGSEATYESGFVIDKFPISRPNLTFSTLTVSNMSPEDSSIYLCSVGLPPETQYFGPGTRLLVL.

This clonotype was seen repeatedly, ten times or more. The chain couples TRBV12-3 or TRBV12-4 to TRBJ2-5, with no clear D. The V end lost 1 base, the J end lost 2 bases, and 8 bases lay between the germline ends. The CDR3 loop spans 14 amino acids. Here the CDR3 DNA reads TGTGCCAGCAGTTTAGGTCGGAATCAAGAGACCCAGTACTTC. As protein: CASSLGRNQETQYF.

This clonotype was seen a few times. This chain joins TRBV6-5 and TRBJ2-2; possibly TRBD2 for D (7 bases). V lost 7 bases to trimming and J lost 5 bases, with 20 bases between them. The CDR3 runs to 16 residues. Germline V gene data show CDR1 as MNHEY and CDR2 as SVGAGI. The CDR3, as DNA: TGTGCCAGCACCCAAAGGGGGGGGGCCCGGACCGGGGAGCTGTTTTTT. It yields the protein CASTQRGGARTGELFF.

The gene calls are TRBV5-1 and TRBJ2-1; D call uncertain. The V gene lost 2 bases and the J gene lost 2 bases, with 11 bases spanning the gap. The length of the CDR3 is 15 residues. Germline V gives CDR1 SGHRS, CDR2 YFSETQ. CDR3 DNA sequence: TGCGCCAGCAGCTTTCCCAGCAGCACCTACAATGAGCAGTTCTTC. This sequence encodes CASSFPSSTYNEQFF.

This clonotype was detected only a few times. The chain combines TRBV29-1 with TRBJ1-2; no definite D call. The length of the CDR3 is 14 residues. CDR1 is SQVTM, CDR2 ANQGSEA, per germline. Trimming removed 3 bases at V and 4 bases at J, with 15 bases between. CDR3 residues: CSVDGYRGSYGYTF. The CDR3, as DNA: TGCAGCGTTGATGGGTACAGAGGTAGCTATGGCTACACCTTC.

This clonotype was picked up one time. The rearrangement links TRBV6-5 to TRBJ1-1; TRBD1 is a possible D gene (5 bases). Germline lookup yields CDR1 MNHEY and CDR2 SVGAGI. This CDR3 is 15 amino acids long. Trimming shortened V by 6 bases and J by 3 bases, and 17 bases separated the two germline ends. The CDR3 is CASSSLGGGYTEAFF. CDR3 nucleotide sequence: TGTGCCAGCAGCTCCCTTGGGGGGGGGTACACTGAAGCTTTCTTT.

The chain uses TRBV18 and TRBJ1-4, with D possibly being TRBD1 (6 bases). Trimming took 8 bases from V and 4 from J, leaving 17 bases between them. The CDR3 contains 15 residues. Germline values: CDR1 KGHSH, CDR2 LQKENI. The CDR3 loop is CASAVGQQYNEKLFF. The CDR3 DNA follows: TGTGCCAGCGCCGTCGGACAGCAATATAATGAAAAACTGTTTTTT.

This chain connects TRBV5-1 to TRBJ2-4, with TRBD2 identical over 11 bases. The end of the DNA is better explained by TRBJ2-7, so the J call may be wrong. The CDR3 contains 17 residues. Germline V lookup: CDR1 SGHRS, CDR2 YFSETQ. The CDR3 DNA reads TGCGCCAGCAGCTTGGTGCTAGCGGGGGGCATTACCTACGAGCAGTACTTC. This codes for CASSLVLAGGITYEQYF.

CDR3 DNA: TGTGCCAGCAGTGAATTGACTAGCGGGGGTATGGATGAGCAGTTCTTC. Protein product: CASSELTSGGMDEQFF. This chain uses TRBV25-1 with TRBJ2-1, with TRBD2 matching over 12 bases. The CDR3 loop spans 16 amino acids. The ends lost 1 base at V and 8 bases at J; junction bases unmatched: 6. Germline values: CDR1 MGHDK, CDR2 SYGVNS.

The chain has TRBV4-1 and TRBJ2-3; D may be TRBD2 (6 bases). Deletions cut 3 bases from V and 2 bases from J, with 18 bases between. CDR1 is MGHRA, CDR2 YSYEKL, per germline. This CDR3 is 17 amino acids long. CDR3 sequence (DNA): TGCGCCAGCAGCCAGGAGCGGGCGGAAGGGCCCACAGATACGCAGTATTTT. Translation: CASSQERAEGPTDTQYF.

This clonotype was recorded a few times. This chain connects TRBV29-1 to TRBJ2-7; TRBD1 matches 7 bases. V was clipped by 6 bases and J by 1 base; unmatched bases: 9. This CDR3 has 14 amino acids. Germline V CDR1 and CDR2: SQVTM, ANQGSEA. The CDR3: CSVGMGTVSYEQYF. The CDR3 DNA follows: TGCAGCGTGGGGATGGGGACAGTATCCTACGAGCAGTACTTC.

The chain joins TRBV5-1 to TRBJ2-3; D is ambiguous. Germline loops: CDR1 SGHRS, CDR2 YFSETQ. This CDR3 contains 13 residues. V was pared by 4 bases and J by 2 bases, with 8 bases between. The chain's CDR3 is CASSVDLTDTQYF. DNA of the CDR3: TGCGCCAGCAGCGTGGACCTCACAGATACGCAGTATTTT.

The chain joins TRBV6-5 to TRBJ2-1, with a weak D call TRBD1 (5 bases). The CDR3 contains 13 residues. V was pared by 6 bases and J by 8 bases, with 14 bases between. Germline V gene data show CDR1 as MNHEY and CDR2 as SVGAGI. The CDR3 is CASSDLSRDEQFF. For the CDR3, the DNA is TGTGCCAGCAGCGACCTCAGCAGGGATGAGCAGTTCTTC.